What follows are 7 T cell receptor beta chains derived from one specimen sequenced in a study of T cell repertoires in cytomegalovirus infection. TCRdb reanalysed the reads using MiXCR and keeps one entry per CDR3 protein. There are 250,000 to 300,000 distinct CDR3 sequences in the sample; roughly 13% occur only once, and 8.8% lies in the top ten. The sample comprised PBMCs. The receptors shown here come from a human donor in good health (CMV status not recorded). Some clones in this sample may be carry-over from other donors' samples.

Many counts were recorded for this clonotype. In nucleotides, the CDR3 is TGTGCCAGCACCCAGGGACAGGGGGCGAGGAATGAGCAGTTCTTC. This codes for CASTQGQGARNEQFF. The chain couples TRBV6-6 to TRBJ2-1; TRBD1 matches at 12 bases. Losses at the gene ends were 7 bases for V and 7 bases for J; bases not matched to a gene: 8. The CDR3 sequence is 15 residues long. CDR1 is MNHNY, CDR2 SVGAGI, per germline (reference sequence).

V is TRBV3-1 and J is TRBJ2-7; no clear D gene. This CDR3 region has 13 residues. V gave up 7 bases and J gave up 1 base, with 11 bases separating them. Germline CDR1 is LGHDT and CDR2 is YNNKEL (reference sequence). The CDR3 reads CASTIGSSYEQYF. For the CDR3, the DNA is TGTGCCAGCACCATCGGTTCGTCCTACGAGCAGTACTTC.

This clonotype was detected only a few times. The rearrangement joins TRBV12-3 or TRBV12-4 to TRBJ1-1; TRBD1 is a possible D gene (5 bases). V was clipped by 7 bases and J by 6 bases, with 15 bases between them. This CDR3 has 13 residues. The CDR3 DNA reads TGTGCCAGCACCTCCGGCGGGGGGTCTGAAGCTTTCTTT. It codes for CASTSGGGSEAFF.

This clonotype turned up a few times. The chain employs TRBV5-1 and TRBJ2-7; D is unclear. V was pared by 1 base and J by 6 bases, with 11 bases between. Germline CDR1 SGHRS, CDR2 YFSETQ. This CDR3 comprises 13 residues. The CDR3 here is CASSLSQLFEQYF. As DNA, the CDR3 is TGCGCCAGCAGCTTGTCACAACTATTCGAGCAGTACTTC.

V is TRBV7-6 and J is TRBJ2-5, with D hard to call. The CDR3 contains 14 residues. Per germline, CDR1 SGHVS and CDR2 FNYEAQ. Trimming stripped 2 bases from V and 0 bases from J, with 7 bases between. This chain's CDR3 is CASSLLRNQETQYF. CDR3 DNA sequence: TGTGCCAGCAGCTTATTGCGGAACCAAGAGACCCAGTACTTC.

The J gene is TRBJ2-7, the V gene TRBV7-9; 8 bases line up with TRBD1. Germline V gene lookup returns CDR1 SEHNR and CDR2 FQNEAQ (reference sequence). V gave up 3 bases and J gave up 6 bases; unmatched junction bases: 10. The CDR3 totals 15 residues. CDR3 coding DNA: TGTGCCAGCAGCTTCCAAAGGACAGGGTACTCCGAGCAGTACTTC. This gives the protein CASSFQRTGYSEQYF.

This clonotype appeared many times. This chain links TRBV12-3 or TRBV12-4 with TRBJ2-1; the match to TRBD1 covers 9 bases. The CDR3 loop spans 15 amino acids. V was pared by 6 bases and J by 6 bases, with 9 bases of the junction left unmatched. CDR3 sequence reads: CASSFGTGQFNEQFF. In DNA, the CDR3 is TGTGCCAGCAGCTTCGGGACAGGGCAGTTCAATGAGCAGTTCTTC.